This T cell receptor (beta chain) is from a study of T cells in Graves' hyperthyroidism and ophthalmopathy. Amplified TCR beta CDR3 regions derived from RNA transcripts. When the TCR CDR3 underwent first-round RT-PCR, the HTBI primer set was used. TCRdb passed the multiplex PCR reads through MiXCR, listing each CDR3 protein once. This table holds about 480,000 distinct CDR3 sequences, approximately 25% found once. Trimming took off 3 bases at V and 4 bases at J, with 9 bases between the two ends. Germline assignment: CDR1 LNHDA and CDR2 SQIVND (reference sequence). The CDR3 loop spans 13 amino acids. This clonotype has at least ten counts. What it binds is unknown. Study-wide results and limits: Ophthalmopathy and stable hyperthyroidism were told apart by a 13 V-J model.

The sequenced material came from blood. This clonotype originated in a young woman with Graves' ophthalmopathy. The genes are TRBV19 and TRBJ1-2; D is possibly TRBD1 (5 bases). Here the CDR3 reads CASSIWGGYGYTF. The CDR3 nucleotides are TGTGCCAGTAGTATCTGGGGCGGCTATGGCTACACCTTC.